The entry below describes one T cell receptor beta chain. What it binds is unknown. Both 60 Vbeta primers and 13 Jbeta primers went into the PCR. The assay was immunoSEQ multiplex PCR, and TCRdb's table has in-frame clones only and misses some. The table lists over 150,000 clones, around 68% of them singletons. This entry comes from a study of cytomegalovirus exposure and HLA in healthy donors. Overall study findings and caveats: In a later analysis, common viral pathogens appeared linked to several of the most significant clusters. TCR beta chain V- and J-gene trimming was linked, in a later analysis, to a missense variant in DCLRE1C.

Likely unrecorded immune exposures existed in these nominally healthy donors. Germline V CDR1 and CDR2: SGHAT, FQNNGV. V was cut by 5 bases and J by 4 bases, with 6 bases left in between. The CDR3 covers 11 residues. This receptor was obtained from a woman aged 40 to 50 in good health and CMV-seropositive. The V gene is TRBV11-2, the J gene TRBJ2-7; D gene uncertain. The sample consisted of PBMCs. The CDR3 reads CASSRGYEQYF. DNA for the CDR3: TGTGCCAGCAGCCGCGGTTACGAGCAGTACTTC.